This is a list of T cell receptor beta chains from one sample in a study of cytomegalovirus exposure and HLA in healthy donors. The protocol was immunoSEQ multiplex PCR, while the TCRdb copy is restricted to in-frame clones and leaves out a portion. The table has 150,000 or so clones, around 75% seen once; the top ten hold about 11%. Material: PBMCs. All receptors derive from a man younger than 30 in good health and CMV-seropositive. The CDR3 runs from the conserved cysteine through the conserved F or W. The order of the fields is V gene, clone size, D gene, J gene, CDR3 protein, CDR3 DNA. The D gene is left open where the match is weak. A row's size may be missing; if present it is once, few, many or a size class.

TRBV7-9,.,.,TRBJ2-2,CASSTRQTGELFF,TGTGCCAGCAGCACCCGACAGACCGGGGAGCTGTTTTTT
TRBV5-1,.,.,TRBJ2-2,CASSSLANTGELFF,TGCGCCAGCAGCTCGTTGGCAAACACCGGGGAGCTGTTTTTT
TRBV7-2,.,.,TRBJ1-2,CASSSLVTIYGYTF,TGTGCCAGCAGCTCCCTCGTAACAATTTATGGCTACACCTTC
TRBV9,.,.,TRBJ2-2,CASSFSVANTGELFF,TGTGCCAGCAGTTTTTCGGTTGCTAACACCGGGGAGCTGTTTTTT
TRBV5-1,.,.,TRBJ1-1,CASSIGYSDIVRLGTEAFF,TGCGCCAGCAGCATTGGATACTCAGACATAGTTCGATTAGGCACTGAAGCTTTCTTT
TRBV7-3,.,.,TRBJ1-1,CASSLTLNTEAFF,TGTGCCAGCAGCTTAACCCTCAACACTGAAGCTTTCTTT
TRBV29-1,.,.,TRBJ2-2,CSADTMNTGELFF,TGCAGCGCGGACACGATGAACACCGGGGAGCTGTTTTTT
TRBV6-6,few,.,TRBJ1-1,CASSDTGTKNTEAFF,TGTGCCAGCAGTGACACAGGGACTAAGAACACTGAAGCTTTCTTT
TRBV4-1,few,TRBD2,TRBJ2-7,CASSQILAGGPTYEQYF,TGCGCCAGCAGCCAAATACTAGCGGGAGGGCCCACCTACGAGCAGTACTTC
TRBV10-3,few,TRBD2,TRBJ2-3,CAISESITGGGPDTQYF,TGTGCCATCAGTGAGTCGATCACGGGAGGTGGGCCAGATACGCAGTATTTT
TRBV6-5,.,.,TRBJ1-5,CASSWTPLSNQPQHF,TGTGCCAGCAGCTGGACACCTCTTAGCAATCAGCCCCAGCATTTT
TRBV2,.,.,TRBJ2-5,CASSEKGTGRETQYF,TGTGCCAGCAGTGAAAAGGGAACAGGGCGGGAGACCCAGTACTTC
TRBV10-3,.,.,TRBJ1-6,CAINADSYNSPLHF,TGTGCCATCAACGCGGACTCCTATAATTCACCCCTCCACTTT
TRBV4-1,.,TRBD2,TRBJ2-1,CASSQGSASGSGEQFF,TGCGCCAGCAGCCAAGGTTCGGCTAGCGGGAGTGGTGAGCAGTTCTTC
TRBV6-5,.,.,TRBJ2-2,CASSYSRHHTGELFF,TGTGCCAGCAGTTACTCGAGACATCACACCGGGGAGCTGTTTTTT
TRBV6-1,once,TRBD1,TRBJ1-6,CASSGQGASSPLHF,TGTGCCAGCAGTGGGCAGGGGGCGAGCTCACCCCTCCACTTT
TRBV6-1,.,.,TRBJ2-1,CASSEARELSGDEQFF,TGTGCCAGCAGTGAAGCACGGGAGCTTTCGGGCGATGAGCAGTTCTTC
TRBV10-1,.,.,TRBJ2-3,CASSVGRWGTDTQYF,TGCGCCAGCAGTGTGGGGCGGTGGGGTACAGATACGCAGTATTTT
TRBV28,.,.,TRBJ1-4,CASSSTAVATNEKLFF,TGTGCCAGCAGTTCCACAGCGGTAGCAACTAATGAAAAACTGTTTTTT
TRBV30,.,.,TRBJ1-5,CAWSDRGGAQPQHF,TGTGCCTGGAGTGATCGAGGGGGGGCTCAGCCCCAGCATTTT
TRBV4-2,.,TRBD1,TRBJ1-1,CASSQEATGGTEAFF,TGTGCCAGCAGCCAAGAGGCGACAGGGGGAACTGAAGCTTTCTTT
TRBV28,.,.,TRBJ2-1,CASSFLARSYNEQFF,TGTGCCAGCAGTTTCTTGGCGCGGTCCTACAATGAGCAGTTCTTC
TRBV4-1,.,TRBD2,TRBJ2-7,CASSQDAGLAGDGEQYF,TGCGCCAGCAGCCAAGACGCTGGACTAGCGGGAGATGGGGAGCAGTACTTC
TRBV27,.,TRBD2,TRBJ2-7,CASNSGNPPYEQYF,TGTGCCAGCAATAGCGGGAACCCTCCCTACGAGCAGTACTTC
TRBV5-8,.,TRBD1,TRBJ1-5,CASSLIKLTGGTQHF,TGTGCCAGCAGCTTGATTAAACTAACAGGGGGAACCCAGCATTTT
TRBV4-1,few,TRBD1,TRBJ1-4,CASTGLFLGGQNEKLFF,TGCGCCAGCACCGGGTTGTTTTTAGGGGGCCAGAATGAAAAACTGTTTTTT
TRBV15,.,TRBD2,TRBJ2-4,CATSETRLAGDLVAKNIQYF,TGTGCCACCAGCGAGACGCGACTAGCGGGTGATCTAGTAGCCAAAAACATTCAGTACTTC
TRBV27,.,.,TRBJ2-2,CASSLRLAQNTGELFF,TGTGCCAGCAGTTTACGGCTAGCCCAGAACACCGGGGAGCTGTTTTTT
TRBV10-3,.,.,TRBJ1-2,CAISEGGYDGYTF,TGTGCCATCAGTGAGGGGGGGTATGATGGCTACACCTTC
TRBV9,.,TRBD1,TRBJ2-3,CASSDSAGTGRTDTQYF,TGTGCCAGCAGCGACTCCGCCGGGACAGGTAGAACAGATACGCAGTATTTT
TRBV13,.,TRBD1,TRBJ2-5,CASSPDRGGETQYF,TGTGCCAGCAGCCCGGACAGGGGGGGAGAGACCCAGTACTTC
TRBV5-4,few,.,TRBJ1-4,CASSQETHQATNEKLFF,TGTGCCAGCAGCCAAGAAACACACCAGGCAACTAATGAAAAACTGTTTTTT
TRBV6-1,once,.,TRBJ1-2,CASSEAFPWGTLYGYTF,TGTGCCAGCAGTGAAGCTTTCCCTTGGGGGACACTCTATGGCTACACCTTC
TRBV29-1,.,TRBD1,TRBJ1-2,CSVEVTHRDRGRDGYTF,TGCAGCGTTGAAGTCACACACCGGGACAGGGGTAGGGATGGCTACACCTTC
TRBV7-8,.,TRBD2,TRBJ2-7,CASSLGGGTAYEQYF,TGTGCCAGCAGCTTAGGGGGGGGAACGGCCTACGAGCAGTACTTC
TRBV10-1,.,.,TRBJ2-3,CASSETSADTQYF,TGCGCCAGCAGTGAGACAAGCGCAGATACGCAGTATTTT
TRBV6-6,.,.,TRBJ1-2,CASKNGRGQLYGYTF,TGTGCCAGCAAAAATGGTCGGGGTCAGCTCTATGGCTACACCTTC
TRBV7-9,few,TRBD2,TRBJ2-7,CSSSLDHSLAGASYEQYF,TGTTCCAGCAGCTTGGATCACAGTTTAGCGGGGGCCTCCTACGAGCAGTACTTC
TRBV7-8,.,.,TRBJ2-7,CASSFIGLTYEQYF,TGTGCCAGCAGCTTTATAGGACTGACCTACGAGCAGTACTTC
TRBV28,.,TRBD2,TRBJ2-1,CASSRAGTSGKDEQFF,TGTGCCAGCAGTAGAGCCGGGACTAGCGGGAAGGATGAGCAGTTCTTC
TRBV5-1,.,.,TRBJ2-3,CASSPDFARMDTQYF,TGCGCCAGCAGCCCGGACTTCGCGAGGATGGATACGCAGTATTTT
TRBV6-1,.,.,TRBJ1-5,CASSEIRGWQPQHF,TGTGCCAGCAGTGAAATCCGGGGGTGGCAGCCCCAGCATTTT
TRBV4-2,.,TRBD2,TRBJ2-2,CASSQDLSGSSGELFF,TGTGCCAGCAGCCAAGATCTTAGCGGGAGTAGCGGGGAGCTGTTTTTT
TRBV6-5,.,.,TRBJ1-4,CASSNYAQRKEKLFF,TGTGCCAGCAGTAACTACGCTCAGAGGAAGGAAAAACTGTTTTTT
TRBV14,.,.,TRBJ2-1,CASTLAGYNEQFF,TGTGCCAGCACCTTAGCAGGGTACAATGAGCAGTTCTTC
TRBV6-1,few,TRBD1,TRBJ2-7,CASSEEGQVDGYEQYF,TGTGCCAGCAGTGAAGAGGGACAGGTGGACGGATACGAGCAGTACTTC